These 9 T cell receptor beta chains share one sample of origin, sequenced in a study of blood T cell repertoires in COVID-19. TCRdb's table, derived via immunoSEQ multiplex PCR, lists solely in-frame clones and lacks some. The sample includes approximately 250,000 clones, about 89% of them seen just once. The specimen was PBMCs or T cells enriched from blood (not recorded which). These receptor sequences come from a woman in her twenties or thirties who had recovered from COVID-19.

The chain employs TRBV19 and TRBJ1-2, with 8 bases aligning to TRBD1. Germline loops: CDR1 LNHDA, CDR2 SQIVND (reference sequence). The CDR3 loop spans 13 amino acids. V was clipped by 8 bases and J by 4 bases; unmatched bases: 6. The CDR3 nucleotides are TGTGCCAGTTTCAACAGGGGGTCCTATGGCTACACCTTC. Its protein product is CASFNRGSYGYTF. The whole variable domain, remainder taken from reference TRBV19 and TRBJ1-2, is DGGITQSPKYLFRKEGQNVTLSCEQNLNHDAMYWYRQDPGQGLRLIYYSQIVNDFQKGDIAEGYSVSREKKESFPLTVTSAQKNPTAFYLCASFNRGSYGYTFGSGTRLTVV.

The J gene is TRBJ2-3, the V gene TRBV13; 12 positions agree with TRBD2. Trimming removed 0 bases from V and 0 bases from J; junction bases left unmatched: 10. Germline CDR1 reads PRHDT; CDR2 reads FYEKMQ (reference sequence). The CDR3 totals 20 residues. The DNA for the CDR3 is TGTGCCAGCAGCTTAGGCGGACTAGCGGGACTCTTTACTAGCACAGATACGCAGTATTTT. It encodes CASSLGGLAGLFTSTDTQYF.

V usage is TRBV10-3 and J usage is TRBJ2-1; TRBD2 aligns across 12 bases. The trim removed 7 bases at V and 6 bases at J, leaving 7 bases unmatched. The germline gives CDR1 ENHRY, CDR2 SYGVKD. There are 15 residues in the CDR3. The CDR3 spells CAINGLAGGVNEQFF. CDR3 nucleotides: TGTGCCATCAACGGCCTAGCGGGAGGGGTCAATGAGCAGTTCTTC.

CDR3 in amino acids: CASSISGPQETQYF. CDR3 in DNA: TGTGCCAGCAGCATTAGCGGTCCTCAAGAGACCCAGTACTTC. The chain recombines TRBV9 with TRBJ2-5; tentative D call: TRBD2 (6 bases). The length of the CDR3 is 14 residues. CDR1 is SGDLS, CDR2 YYNGEE, per germline. The V and J ends lost 4 bases and 2 bases respectively, with 12 bases between them.

The chain employs TRBV28 and TRBJ2-1, with 15 bases matching TRBD2. V lost 6 bases and J lost 8; bases outside the gene matches: 11. The CDR3 has 17 residues. The germline CDR1 and CDR2 sequences are MDHEN and SYDVKM. CDR3 nucleotides: TGTGCCAGCAGCCCTCATGGACTAGCGGGAGGGGGCGATGAGCAGTTCTTC. It yields the protein CASSPHGLAGGGDEQFF.

The chain carries TRBV19 and TRBJ2-1, with TRBD2 identical over 14 bases. V gave up 4 bases and J gave up 4 bases; unmatched junction bases: 0. Per germline, CDR1 LNHDA and CDR2 SQIVND (reference sequence). The CDR3 consists of 15 residues. The CDR3 nucleotides are TGTGCCAGTAGTAGGACTAGCGGGAGGTACAATGAGCAGTTCTTC. Its translation: CASSRTSGRYNEQFF.

This chain joins TRBV9 and TRBJ1-4; D uncertain. V lost 1 base to trimming and J lost 6 bases, with 10 bases between them. Germline values: CDR1 SGDLS, CDR2 YYNGEE. This CDR3 contains 14 residues. CDR3 sequence reads: CASSVTPYDEKLFF. CDR3 nucleotides: TGTGCCAGCAGCGTAACACCGTATGATGAAAAACTGTTTTTT.

V is TRBV5-1 and J is TRBJ2-7, with D maybe TRBD2 (6 bases). Germline CDR1 is SGHRS and CDR2 is YFSETQ. Trimming removed 0 bases at V and 4 bases at J, with 14 bases between. This CDR3 spans 15 amino acids. CDR3 sequence reads: CASSLAGSSGYEQYF. The CDR3 DNA sequence: TGCGCCAGCAGCTTGGCCGGGAGTAGCGGATACGAGCAGTACTTC. Supplemented by reference TRBV5-1 and TRBJ2-7, the full variable domain reads KAGVTQTPRYLIKTRGQQVTLSCSPISGHRSVSWYQQTPGQGLQFLFEYFSETQRNKGNFPGRFSGRQFSNSRSEMNVSTLELGDSALYLCASSLAGSSGYEQYFGPGTRLTVT.

This chain joins TRBV28 and TRBJ1-5, with 12 bases identical to TRBD1. The CDR3 sequence is 14 residues long. Germline CDR1 and CDR2: MDHEN and SYDVKM. The V and J ends lost 6 bases and 6 bases, in that order; junction bases with no gene match: 3. CDR3 protein: CASRGQGASQPQHF. CDR3 in DNA: TGTGCCAGCAGGGGACAGGGGGCCTCTCAGCCCCAGCATTTT.